Below are 9 T cell receptor beta chains sequenced from a single sample in a study of T cell responses to AZD1222 COVID-19 vaccine. Sequencing used immunoSEQ multiplex PCR; TCRdb keeps in-frame clones, though not all of them. The repertoire holds around 100,000 clones, with 88% as singletons. The sample in question was peripheral blood, obtained on day 0 of AZD1222 vaccination. The receptor set was obtained from an adult in good health.

V gene TRBV11-2 combines with J gene TRBJ2-7; tentative D call: TRBD1 (5 bases). The V gene lost 5 bases and the J gene lost 3 bases, with 8 bases spanning the gap. The CDR3 consists of 12 residues. The germline V gene has CDR1 SGHAT and CDR2 FQNNGV. CDR3 in DNA: TGTGCCAGCAGCACCCAGGGCTACGAGCAGTACTTC. This encodes CASSTQGYEQYF.

The V call is TRBV11-3, the J call TRBJ2-7; TRBD2 might be the D (5 bases). CDR1 SGHNT and CDR2 YENEEA come from the germline V gene. The CDR3 is made up of 16 amino acids. V dropped 1 base and J dropped 2 bases, with 15 bases sitting between them. The CDR3 loop is CASSLGPPSSPYEQYF. The CDR3 nucleotides read TGTGCCAGCAGCTTAGGTCCGCCTAGCAGCCCCTACGAGCAGTACTTC.

The chain combines TRBV9 with TRBJ1-5, with TRBD1 as a possible D gene (6 bases). The CDR3 loop spans 14 amino acids. Germline V gives CDR1 SGDLS, CDR2 YYNGEE. V lost 3 bases, J lost 5 bases, and 12 bases lay in between. The CDR3 spells CASSEGGGYQPQHF. In DNA form, the CDR3 reads TGTGCCAGCAGCGAAGGAGGGGGTTATCAGCCCCAGCATTTT.

The chain carries TRBV6-4 and TRBJ2-1, with TRBD2 as a possible D gene (5 bases). V gave up 2 bases and J gave up 9 bases, with 14 bases separating them. The CDR3 spans 14 residues. Germline CDR1 and CDR2: MRHNA and SNTAGT. The CDR3 DNA follows: TGTGCCAGCAGTGACGGTGGGAGTTTGACTGAGCAGTTCTTC. Protein sequence: CASSDGGSLTEQFF.

This chain connects TRBV2 to TRBJ2-7; 8 bases fit TRBD1. CDR1 and CDR2 (germline): SNHLY, FYNNEI. The CDR3 covers 14 residues. The V segment lost 8 bases and the J segment 4 bases; nucleotides outside the gene matches: 10. The CDR3, as DNA: TGTGCCAGCGGCTCCGGGACAGGAAGTTACGAGCAGTACTTC. It is translated as CASGSGTGSYEQYF.

The chain has TRBV28 and TRBJ2-5; D is unclear. The V gene's germline CDR1 is MDHEN and CDR2 SYDVKM. This CDR3 comprises 14 residues. V lost 6 bases and J 2 bases, leaving 13 bases between the germline ends. CDR3 sequence: CASRSRGWQETQYF. CDR3 DNA sequence: TGTGCCAGCAGAAGCCGCGGTTGGCAAGAGACCCAGTACTTC.

The chain couples TRBV7-8 to TRBJ1-3; no firm D call. Germline V lookup: CDR1 SGHVS, CDR2 FQNEAQ. V was cut by 4 bases and J by 0 bases, with 16 bases left in between. The length of the CDR3 is 17 residues. CDR3 protein: CASSSQTAAVSGNTIYF. The DNA for the CDR3 is TGTGCCAGCAGCTCCCAAACTGCGGCGGTCTCTGGAAACACCATATATTTT.

This chain uses TRBV29-1 with TRBJ2-7; D unresolved. The germline V gene has CDR1 SQVTM and CDR2 ANQGSEA. The germline V and J ends were trimmed by 1 base and 2 bases, with 9 bases remaining between them. The CDR3 runs 13 residues. In DNA, the CDR3 is TGCAGCGTTGAAGGGGATGGAGCCTACGAGCAGTACTTC. Translating it yields CSVEGDGAYEQYF.

This chain uses TRBV20-1 with TRBJ1-2; D unclear. Germline loops: CDR1 DFQATT, CDR2 SNEGSKA (reference sequence). This CDR3 contains 11 residues. Trimming removed 8 bases at V and 7 bases at J, with 14 bases between. The CDR3 spells CSLREGFGYTF. The CDR3 DNA is TGCAGTCTTCGGGAGGGATTTGGCTACACCTTC.